Detailed here is one T cell receptor beta chain. Its target antigen remains unknown. Per-base qualities were not stored, and no clone one base away is much larger. These data come from a study of Graves' ophthalmopathy and Graves' hyperthyroidism (dated by TCRdb to between 2017 and 2018). Regarding the study in general: Peripheral blood was collected at initial diagnosis, before any treatment. To tell Graves' ophthalmopathy apart from Graves' hyperthyroidism, and to predict which patients would progress to ophthalmopathy, the study relied on TCR beta repertoire signatures. In total, 135 blood samples were TCR-sequenced: fewer than 50 ophthalmopathy, some 75 hyperthyroidism and roughly 17 hyperthyroidism-to-ophthalmopathy patients. To explore V-J signatures that separate ophthalmopathy from hyperthyroidism, a discovery set of about 100 patients was enrolled, consisting of roughly 45 with ophthalmopathy and about 60 with stable hyperthyroidism. The independent validation cohort included 18 to 20 hyperthyroidism patients plus 17 patients who later progressed from hyperthyroidism to ophthalmopathy. In roughly 6 hyperthyroidism patients, T-cell repertoires of thyroid tissue and blood were compared. Following sampling, methimazole starting at 30 mg daily was administered to hyperthyroidism patients, and high-dose intravenous methylprednisolone was administered to ophthalmopathy patients. The research as a whole found: Sample size was not predetermined statistically, and investigators were not blinded to group allocation. In validation, the model predicted ophthalmopathy progression with about 71% sensitivity and around 72% specificity; roughly 12 predicted patients were CT-confirmed with GO in a median of approximately 6.5 months. Ophthalmopathy was separated from stable hyperthyroidism by the 13-signature model with 85% to 90% sensitivity and less than 82% specificity in cross-validation and with 80%/75% in the test set. Most expanded thyroid clonotypes with a frequency above 0.001 also appeared in blood, which suggests that blood repertoires may reflect the immune response in the thyroid.

TCR beta CDR3 regions were amplified from RNA transcripts for repertoire sequencing. The first round was an RT-PCR using HTBI primers with the Qiagen OneStep RT-PCR kit, and this first round was followed by a second-round multiplex PCR, then size selection and purification. Libraries were sequenced on an Illumina HiSeq2000 using paired-end 100 bp reads. Per the source publication's procedure: SOAPnuke was used to process the reads, throwing out any read that had adapters, had uncalled bases, had a mean Phred below 15, or lacked an exact constant-primer or identifier match. COPE v1.2.5 was used to merge high-quality paired reads. Each unique nucleotide sequence was defined as a clonotype, and clonotypes were aligned to IMGT TRB V, D and J references with MiTCR v1.1. Only V-J combinations with frequency above 0.0001 were analysed, covering 99% to 99.2% of repertoires. For each V-J combination, a TCR clonal expansion and chaos score was defined as F50 clonal expansion divided by the chaos observed in the TCRdist matrix. Welch's t-statistics and random forest were used to reduce the features to 13 V-J combinations, which were then used as input to a naive Bayes classifier. Thyroid-blood repertoire similarity was quantified with the Morisita-Horn index. TCRdb trimmed public reads at Q25 via fastp, called clones via MiXCR and kept in-frame beta chains. Each entry is one CDR3 protein sequence, shown with its most common DNA and genes. These V and J calls rely on TCRdb rather than the paper's analysis. The sample table lists 350,000 or so distinct CDR3 sequences, roughly 15% of them with a count of one. Jointly, the top ten make up roughly 12% of the sample.

The ophthalmopathy patients had moderately to severely active disease, with a Clinical Activity Score of 3 or higher, a NOSPECS grade of 4 or higher, and a disease duration of less than 3 months. Patients were excluded if they had other autoimmune diseases, uncontrolled infections, pregnancy or lactation. Diagnosis relied on clinical symptoms, serum thyroxine, TRAb, thyroid ultrasound and orbital computed tomography. Ficoll-Paque density gradient centrifugation was used to isolate PBMCs from about 10 ml of fresh peripheral blood. Trizol reagent was used to extract the total RNA, and its quality was then checked on an Agilent 2100 Bioanalyzer. V is pared back by 4 bases and J by 6 bases, with 13 bases lying between the germline termini. The germline V gene supplies CDR1 MNHEY and CDR2 SVGEGT. The CDR3 numbers 14 residues from cysteine through phenylalanine. Of the read, only the CDR3 DNA is kept; its 42 bases are in frame from base 1.

The V and J segments used are TRBV6-2 or TRBV6-3 and TRBJ1-5; a tentative D call is TRBD1 (5 bases match). Sequencing input: peripheral blood. This receptor was identified in an adult man with Graves' ophthalmopathy. The nucleotides read TGTGCCAGCAGTTTGGCGGGGAGGGGTCAGCCCCAGCATTTT. Its protein is CASSLAGRGQPQHF.